This TCR beta chain originates from a study of CD4 T cells in relation to SARS-CoV-2 and coronaviruses. Across the study: Of the patients, under 10 were male, 4 female, two Hispanic.

This clone was detected a few times. The antigen remains unidentified. The V and J ends lost 5 bases and 6 bases respectively, with 17 bases between them. Germline values: CDR1 MNHEY, CDR2 SMNVEV (reference sequence). The CDR3 loop spans 15 amino acids. Deep TCR-beta sequencing used DNA from uncultured naive and memory CD4+ T cells. Data came from immunoSEQ multiplex PCR; TCRdb stores just in-frame clones and leaves some out. The sample consists of about 37,000 clones, 80% to 90% of them appearing once. Cryopreserved PBMCs were CD4-enriched, then split into naive and memory cells. The study, taken as a whole, reports: No donor gave both pre-pandemic and post-infection samples.

The chain carries TRBV27 and TRBJ2-1, with D uncertain. The material sequenced was memory CD4+ T cells from PBMCs. The source is an adult with COVID-19. This chain's CDR3 is CASSQGWARSNEQFF. The CDR3 region has the DNA TGTGCCAGCAGTCAAGGTTGGGCCCGGAGCAATGAGCAGTTCTTC.